A selection of T cell receptor beta chains follows, all from one sample in a study of blood T cell repertoires in COVID-19. Clones were read by immunoSEQ multiplex PCR, and TCRdb kept only the in-frame ones, dropping some. Of about 380,000 clones detected, 85% appear once; the ten largest clones hold roughly 3.4%. Specimen: peripheral blood. The receptors originated from a woman aged 18-35 years with acute or convalescent COVID-19. Both conserved end residues are part of each CDR3. Each record gives: J gene, V gene, D gene, clone size, CDR3 protein, CDR3 DNA. The D gene is left open where the match is weak. For some rows the clone size is stated as once, few or many, or as a class when expanded; others skip it.

>TRBJ2-3|TRBV28|NA|NA
CASSRRGSSPQYF
TGTGCCAGCAGCCGGCGAGGCTCCTCCCCGCAGTATTTT
>TRBJ2-7|TRBV11-2|TRBD2|NA
CASSLRLAGGYEQYF
TGTGCCAGCAGCTTGAGACTAGCGGGAGGATACGAGCAGTACTTC
>TRBJ1-2|TRBV28|NA|NA
CASGQQQNYGYTF
TGTGCCAGCGGACAGCAACAAAACTATGGCTACACCTTC
>TRBJ2-1|TRBV7-2|NA|NA
CASSLGGEQFF
TGTGCCAGCAGCTTAGGAGGCGAGCAGTTCTTC
>TRBJ2-1|TRBV5-8|NA|NA
CASSHRLVGNNEQFF
TGTGCCAGCAGCCATCGACTCGTGGGTAACAATGAGCAGTTCTTC
>TRBJ2-7|TRBV7-4|TRBD1|NA
CASSLGTGGASYEQYF
TGTGCCAGCAGCCTAGGGACAGGGGGCGCGTCTTACGAGCAGTACTTC
>TRBJ2-3|TRBV5-1|TRBD1|few
CASSSTGGWADTQYF
TGCGCCAGCAGTTCCACAGGGGGCTGGGCAGATACGCAGTATTTT
>TRBJ2-5|TRBV11-2|TRBD2|NA
CASSLDLAVQETQYF
TGTGCCAGCAGCTTAGATCTAGCGGTTCAAGAGACCCAGTACTTC
>TRBJ1-5|TRBV12-1|NA|once
CASSHQRQGYSKNSNQPQHF
TGTGCCAGCAGCCACCAAAGACAGGGGTACTCTAAGAATAGCAATCAGCCCCAGCATTTT
>TRBJ2-1|TRBV5-4|TRBD2|NA
CASSPGLAGGTYNEQFF
TGTGCCAGCAGCCCTGGACTAGCGGGAGGCACCTACAATGAGCAGTTCTTC
>TRBJ2-7|TRBV6-5|NA|NA
CASSYAPTSSAEQYF
TGTGCCAGCAGTTACGCTCCAACCTCTAGTGCCGAGCAGTACTTC
>TRBJ2-5|TRBV12-3/TRBV12-4|TRBD1|NA
CASSTGGQETQYF
TGTGCCAGCAGCACAGGGGGACAAGAGACCCAGTACTTC
>TRBJ1-1|TRBV28|TRBD1|NA
CASSFPDRREAFF
TGTGCCAGCAGTTTTCCGGACAGGAGAGAAGCTTTCTTT
>TRBJ2-7|TRBV6-1|NA|few
CASSDTYEQYF
TGTGCCAGCAGTGACACCTACGAGCAGTACTTC
>TRBJ2-5|TRBV7-9|TRBD1|NA
CASSPQGVEEYF
TGTGCCAGCAGCCCACAGGGGGTCGAGGAGTACTTC
>TRBJ2-3|TRBV2|NA|NA
CASSGRTRSTDTQYF
TGTGCCAGCAGTGGACGGACTCGAAGCACAGATACGCAGTATTTT
>TRBJ1-2|TRBV27|TRBD1|NA
CASQAGTGNGYTF
TGTGCCAGCCAGGCAGGGACAGGGAATGGCTACACCTTC
>TRBJ1-1|TRBV2|TRBD1|NA
CASSASRDRGYTEAFF
TGTGCCAGCAGTGCTAGTAGGGACAGGGGTTATACTGAAGCTTTCTTT
>TRBJ2-1|TRBV27|TRBD2|NA
CASSPASAGGYNEQFF
TGTGCCAGCAGTCCCGCGTCAGCGGGAGGTTACAATGAGCAGTTCTTC
>TRBJ1-2|TRBV14|NA|NA
CASSLTTGPYYGYTF
TGTGCCAGCAGCCTTACTACAGGGCCCTACTATGGCTACACCTTC
>TRBJ1-4|TRBV27|TRBD1|few
CASSSLGTGEKLFF
TGTGCCAGCAGTTCCCTAGGGACAGGGGAAAAACTGTTTTTT
>TRBJ1-6|TRBV19|TRBD1|NA
CASSITGAPNSPLHF
TGTGCCAGTAGTATCACAGGGGCCCCTAATTCACCCCTCCACTTT
>TRBJ2-5|TRBV6-5|NA|NA
CASSNGGGPQETQYF
TGTGCCAGCAGCAATGGGGGGGGGCCCCAAGAGACCCAGTACTTC
>TRBJ1-1|TRBV11-2|NA|NA
CASSLRSDLDTEAFF
TGTGCCAGCAGCTTAAGGAGTGACTTGGACACTGAAGCTTTCTTT
>TRBJ1-6|TRBV2|TRBD1|once
CASSDLDRGSYNSPLHF
TGTGCCAGCAGTGACCTAGACAGGGGCAGCTATAATTCACCCCTCCACTTT
>TRBJ2-5|TRBV29-1|TRBD1|NA
CSVPKTGAQETQYF
TGCAGCGTTCCAAAAACAGGGGCCCAAGAGACCCAGTACTTC
>TRBJ2-7|TRBV6-5|NA|NA
CASTGPEQYF
TGTGCCAGTACAGGGCCCGAGCAGTACTTC
>TRBJ1-1|TRBV7-9|NA|NA
CASRETMNTEAFF
TGTGCCAGCAGAGAGACTATGAACACTGAAGCTTTCTTT
>TRBJ1-6|TRBV6-5|NA|once
CASSYPMGGSPLHF
TGTGCCAGCAGCTACCCGATGGGAGGATCACCCCTCCACTTT
>TRBJ2-7|TRBV27|NA|NA
CASSYSRVASVYEQYF
TGTGCCAGCAGTTACTCCAGGGTTGCTTCTGTCTACGAGCAGTACTTC
>TRBJ2-3|TRBV5-1|TRBD1|NA
CASSLDPPGTGSTDTQYF
TGCGCCAGCAGCTTGGATCCCCCCGGGACAGGGTCGACAGATACGCAGTATTTT
>TRBJ1-1|TRBV18|NA|NA
CASSWGLTNTEAFF
TGTGCCAGCTCATGGGGACTTACGAACACTGAAGCTTTCTTT
>TRBJ1-2|TRBV30|NA|NA
CAWSVRWEDYGYTF
TGTGCCTGGAGTGTTAGGTGGGAGGACTATGGCTACACCTTC
>TRBJ1-4|TRBV2|TRBD1|NA
CASGRRGQNEKLFF
TGTGCCAGCGGACGCCGGGGACAGAATGAAAAACTGTTTTTT
>TRBJ1-5|TRBV28|NA|NA
CASSFVHQGLVQPQHF
TGTGCCAGCAGTTTCGTGCACCAGGGTTTAGTTCAGCCCCAGCATTTT
>TRBJ1-5|TRBV5-5|NA|NA
CASSSAFYQPQHF
TGTGCCAGCAGCTCAGCGTTCTATCAGCCCCAGCATTTT
>TRBJ1-1|TRBV12-3/TRBV12-4|NA|NA
CASSFPQLEAFF
TGTGCCAGCAGTTTTCCACAGCTTGAGGCTTTCTTT
>TRBJ2-1|TRBV3-1/TRBV3-2|TRBD1|NA
CASSPGQGLSYNEQFF
TGTGCCAGCAGCCCGGGACAGGGACTCTCCTACAATGAGCAGTTCTTC
>TRBJ1-3|TRBV7-9|NA|once
CASSPGQSSGNTIYF
TGTGCCAGCAGCCCCGGACAGAGCTCTGGAAACACCATATATTTT
>TRBJ1-5|TRBV19|NA|NA
CASIQRGKSNQPQHF
TGTGCCAGTATCCAGAGAGGGAAAAGCAATCAGCCCCAGCATTTT
>TRBJ2-2|TRBV6-5|TRBD1|NA
CASSYEGTGVTGELFF
TGTGCCAGCAGTTACGAAGGGACAGGGGTCACCGGGGAGCTGTTTTTT
>TRBJ2-6|TRBV6-1|TRBD1|NA
CASSEEDGTGGNVLTF
TGTGCCAGCAGTGAAGAAGACGGGACAGGGGGCAACGTCCTGACTTTC
>TRBJ1-6|TRBV27|NA|NA
CASSLSRQVGSPLHF
TGTGCCAGCAGTTTATCCCGGCAGGTCGGTTCACCCCTCCACTTT
>TRBJ1-2|TRBV28|NA|once
CASSNAGYGYTF
TGTGCCAGCAGTAACGCGGGATATGGCTACACCTTC
>TRBJ2-3|TRBV9|NA|NA
CASSARGDTQYF
TGTGCCAGCAGCGCCCGCGGGGATACGCAGTATTTT
>TRBJ2-5|TRBV19|TRBD1|NA
CASSIPGQDLQETQYF
TGTGCCAGTAGTATTCCCGGACAGGACCTCCAAGAGACCCAGTACTTC
>TRBJ2-7|TRBV11-3|NA|NA
CASSWGGEQHF
TGTGCCAGCAGCTGGGGAGGCGAGCAGCACTTC
>TRBJ2-2|TRBV19|NA|few
CASSIAGASGELFF
TGTGCCAGTAGTATAGCAGGGGCTAGCGGGGAGCTGTTTTTT
>TRBJ1-1|TRBV12-3/TRBV12-4|TRBD1|NA
CASSTGQGTKAFF
TGTGCCAGCAGTACAGGACAGGGAACCAAAGCTTTCTTT
>TRBJ2-3|TRBV19|TRBD2|NA
CASSARGAGSASTDTQYF
TGTGCCAGTAGTGCCCGCGGAGCGGGATCAGCAAGCACAGATACGCAGTATTTT
>TRBJ1-1|TRBV23-1|TRBD1|NA
CASSSRTGGPMNTEAFF
TGCGCCAGCAGTTCTCGGACAGGGGGCCCAATGAACACTGAAGCTTTCTTT
>TRBJ2-2|TRBV18|NA|NA
CASSPGQGGGAGELFF
TGTGCCAGCTCACCAGGACAGGGCGGGGGCGCCGGGGAGCTGTTTTTT